This TCR beta chain was recovered during a study of siplizumab effects on memory and regulatory T cells (dated by TCRdb to about 2019). Regarding the complete study: The study examined how the anti-CD2 antibody siplizumab affects alloreactive T-cell subsets in allogeneic mixed lymphocyte reactions built from human PBMCs. Study-wide findings and limitations: Unstimulated naive T cells appeared to be more diverse than memory T cells, and naive cells seemed to make a substantial contribution to the alloresponse. Because sequences at frequencies below about 10^-5 were poorly captured, only a minor fraction of alloreactive clones could be mapped back to unstimulated subsets. Among mappable alloreactive CD4+ clones, an average Treg-derived fraction of about 70% was observed with siplizumab, compared with roughly 27% in control reactions. For roughly 80-96% of proliferating CD4+ or CD8+ clones, no naive or memory phenotype could be assigned. The cumulative frequency of alloreactive sequences that could be traced back to unstimulated CD4+ memory T cells was significantly reduced by siplizumab. No functional confirmation was obtained for the suppressive function of proliferating Tregs from siplizumab cultures.

The receptor library was made with the immunoSEQ multiplex PCR assay. The deep sequencing platform assayed roughly 10^5 TCR templates per sample. Genomic DNA extracted from sorted T cells was used for TCRbeta CDR3 sequencing. Per the authors' processing: The R programming language was used for clonal analysis of the TCRbeta CDR3 data. Unstimulated samples were compared with post-reaction CFSE-low samples to define alloreactive CD4+ and CD8+ clones. Alloreactive CD4+ clones were assigned to regulatory or non-regulatory origin by matching sequences to sorted unstimulated Treg and non-Treg repertoires. TCRdb took this table from immuneACCESS and kept in-frame rearrangements with V and J called. Such tables lack part of the clones; where checked against another copy, unresolved V genes explain under half of the gap, and the rest is unexplained. The V and J calls and clone size come from that table; D and trimming were worked out from the DNA. The sample yields 99,000 or so clones; around 94% were counted once. Around 1.5% of the sample comes from the top ten.

Comments on this clone: It has no known antigen specificity. Base quality data are lacking; no much larger clone is found one base away.

As encoded in the germline V gene, CDR1 is KGHSH while CDR2 is LQKENI. Ends trimmed: V by 4 bases, J by 6 bases; bases unmatched to a gene: 5. The CDR3 measures 13 amino acids from cysteine to phenylalanine. This entry keeps only the CDR3 DNA: 39 bases, framed from base 1. Sorted unstimulated T cells and proliferating T cells recovered from mixed lymphocyte reactions were subjected to TCRbeta CDR3 sequencing. Fresh whole blood from over 8 HLA-typed healthy donors was used to isolate PBMCs. To map where alloreactive clones came from, unstimulated CD4+ non-regulatory T cells were FACS-sorted. This receptor chain uses TRBV18 and TRBJ2-7; 8 bases in the middle match TRBD2. The TCR comes from a human donor in good health. The sample consisted of non-Treg CD4+ T cells sorted from blood. In light of the paper, this sample's cell subset or site label describes: FACS-sorted unstimulated CD4+ non-regulatory T cells. The sequence in DNA is TGTGCCAGCTCACTGAGCGGGAGCGCCGAGCAGTACTTC. Translation gives CASSLSGSAEQYF.